Below are 14 T cell receptor beta chains sequenced from a single sample in a study of CD8+ T cells in alopecia areata (dated by TCRdb to the late 2010s). Explained via the paper, the time point label denotes: baseline before oral tofacitinib. Library preparation was by the immunoSEQ multiplex PCR assay. RNA was extracted from all samples and reverse transcribed into cDNA as template for TCR sequencing. As stored in TCRdb, this immuneACCESS dataset retains in-frame rearrangements with V and J assigned. A fraction of the clones does not appear; measured against another copy, unresolved V genes explain less than half of the discrepancy, and the remainder lacks a known reason. This sample holds 200,000 to 250,000 clones; roughly 69% were observed only once. Clones ranked in the top ten supply around 1.2% of the sample. The source material was CD4+ T cells sorted from blood, sampled at week 0. These receptors were taken from a human donor with alopecia areata.

The genes are TRBV30 and TRBJ2-5; possible D gene TRBD1, 6 bases. The V gene lost 4 bases and the J gene lost 5 bases, with 17 bases spanning the gap. This CDR3 region has 14 residues. Germline V gene lookup returns CDR1 GTSNPN and CDR2 SVGIG (reference sequence). The DNA of the CDR3 is TGTGCCTGGAACCCAAAACAGGGATTTGAGACCCAGTACTTC. Its protein is CAWNPKQGFETQYF.

The chain joins TRBV9 to TRBJ2-3; D is possibly TRBD1 (6 bases). The length of the CDR3 is 15 residues. The ends were cut back, 4 bases at V and 2 bases at J, with 14 bases in the middle. Germline V CDR1 and CDR2: SGDLS, YYNGEE. DNA of the CDR3: TGTGCCAGCAGCTACTCTGGACAGTACACAGATACGCAGTATTTT. It translates to CASSYSGQYTDTQYF.

This clone was seen only a few times. The CDR3 coding sequence is TGCAGCGTGGGGACAGCAGAAGCTTTCTTT. This encodes CSVGTAEAFF. V gene TRBV29-1 combines with J gene TRBJ1-1, with 7 positions matching TRBD1. Germline V gene data show CDR1 as SQVTM and CDR2 as ANQGSEA. The CDR3 sequence is 10 residues long. Trimming cost V 6 bases and J 8 bases; bases outside gene matches: 3.

The V and J genes are TRBV11-2 and TRBJ2-5; D is undetermined. The CDR3 has 13 amino acids. Germline-derived CDR1 and CDR2 are SGHAT and FQNNGV. Trimming took 2 bases from V and 5 from J, leaving 9 bases between them. The CDR3 coding sequence is TGTGCCAGCAGCTTACGGCGGTTCGAGACCCAGTACTTC. Protein: CASSLRRFETQYF.

Only a few counts were recorded for this clone. V and J are TRBV29-1 and TRBJ2-3; D uncertain. Trimming pared 2 bases from V and 6 bases from J, leaving 15 bases between. The CDR3 is 14 residues long. Germline V lookup: CDR1 SQVTM, CDR2 ANQGSEA. The DNA of the CDR3 is TGCAGCGTTGAACTGGGCCCTAACCGGGATACGCAGTATTTT. Translation: CSVELGPNRDTQYF.

This chain uses TRBV29-1 with TRBJ2-4; 10 bases are shared with TRBD1. Trimming at V came to 6 bases and at J to 10 bases, leaving 6 bases not matched to a gene. Germline values: CDR1 SQVTM, CDR2 ANQGSEA. The CDR3 covers 12 residues. The CDR3 region has the DNA TGCAGCGTGAGGGACAGGGGTAGTATTCAGTACTTC. Amino acid sequence: CSVRDRGSIQYF.

V usage is TRBV7-2 and J usage is TRBJ1-2; D is possibly TRBD1 (5 bases). The CDR3 has 13 residues. The V and J ends lost 4 bases and 5 bases respectively, with 11 bases between them. Germline values: CDR1 SGHTA, CDR2 FQGNSA. The CDR3 nucleotides read TGTGCCAGCAGCTCCCGGGGCAAATATGGCTACACCTTC. This gives the protein CASSSRGKYGYTF.

This clone was counted between two and nine times. J is TRBJ2-6 and V is TRBV30; D not certain. The CDR3 totals 13 residues. Trimming pared 8 bases from V and 2 bases from J, leaving 10 bases between. Germline-derived CDR1 and CDR2 are GTSNPN and SVGIG (reference sequence). The CDR3 DNA follows: TGTGCCGCAGTAGTCGCTGGGGCCAACGTCCTGACTTTC. Amino acids: CAAVVAGANVLTF.

The chain is built from TRBV30 and TRBJ2-3, with TRBD2 matching over 7 bases. The junction had 9 bases not matched to a gene; V was cut back by 1 base and J by 5 bases. This CDR3 spans 15 amino acids. Germline V lookup: CDR1 GTSNPN, CDR2 SVGIG (reference sequence). In DNA, the CDR3 is TGTGCCTGGAGTGCAGGAATGGGGAGGGTAGATACGCAGTATTTT. The encoded protein is CAWSAGMGRVDTQYF.

A few counts support this clone. V usage is TRBV29-1 and J usage is TRBJ1-2, with D unresolved. The germline CDR1 and CDR2 sequences are SQVTM and ANQGSEA. The CDR3 runs 10 residues. V lost 3 bases and J lost 6, with 5 bases in between. The CDR3 reads CSVDGDGYTF. The CDR3 DNA reads as TGCAGCGTTGATGGGGATGGCTACACCTTC.

The chain links TRBV30 to TRBJ2-3, with 8 bases lining up with TRBD1. The V gene's germline CDR1 is GTSNPN and CDR2 SVGIG (reference sequence). After removal of 7 bases from V and 0 bases from J, the junction contained 3 bases not matched to a gene. CDR3 length: 13 residues. The chain's CDR3 is CASQGASTDTQYF. The CDR3 nucleotides are TGTGCCTCCCAGGGGGCAAGCACAGATACGCAGTATTTT.

The chain carries TRBV15 and TRBJ2-5; perhaps TRBD2 as D (6 bases). The CDR3 length is 17 residues. The V gene's germline CDR1 is LNHNV and CDR2 YYDKDF (reference sequence). Between the trimmed V and J ends, which lost 0 bases and 5 bases, there was a span of 19 bases. The CDR3 reads CATSREMGRLGRETQYF. The DNA of the CDR3 is TGTGCCACCAGCAGAGAGATGGGCAGACTAGGTCGGGAGACCCAGTACTTC.

The genes are TRBV30 and TRBJ2-7, with D perhaps given as TRBD1 or TRBD2 (6 bases each). The CDR3 extends over 11 amino acids. Deletions cut 7 bases from V and 7 bases from J, with 14 bases between. Germline assignment: CDR1 GTSNPN and CDR2 SVGIG (reference sequence). CDR3 nucleotides: TGTGCCTACAGGGCTGGGAGGGAGCAGTACTTC. Translating gives CAYRAGREQYF.

V usage is TRBV5-8 and J usage is TRBJ2-3, with D maybe TRBD2 (6 bases). This CDR3 is 13 amino acids long. From germline, CDR1 is SGHTS and CDR2 YDEGEE. Trimming left V 4 bases short and J 6 bases short, with 12 bases between. The CDR3 DNA reads as TGTGCCAGCAGCCTAACTAGCTTGGATACGCAGTATTTT. It specifies CASSLTSLDTQYF.